This is a list of T cell receptor beta chains from one sample in a study of Graves' ophthalmopathy and Graves' hyperthyroidism. TCRdb ran MiXCR on the multiplex PCR reads and lists one entry per CDR3 protein. The table lists about 390,000 distinct CDR3 sequences, 17% of them singletons, with 2% to 2.5% in the top ten. The sample consisted of peripheral blood. The receptor source for this set is an adult woman with stable Graves' hyperthyroidism. Each CDR3 is given with its conserved first and last residue. Each record gives: D gene, clone size, J gene, V gene, CDR3 protein, CDR3 DNA. The D gene is left open where the match is weak. The size entry is marked missing in some rows and otherwise reads once, few, many or a size class.

>TRBD1|many|TRBJ2-7|TRBV28
CASSLPDRGRPYEQYF
TGTGCCAGCAGTTTACCGGACAGGGGGCGCCCCTACGAGCAGTACTTC
>NA|few|TRBJ2-4|TRBV12-3/TRBV12-4
CASSLLLAKNIQYF
TGTGCCAGCAGTTTACTCCTAGCCAAAAACATTCAGTACTTC
>TRBD2|many|TRBJ2-5|TRBV12-3/TRBV12-4
CASSRGTSRIGKTQYF
TGTGCCAGCAGCCGGGGGACTAGTCGGATCGGAAAGACCCAGTACTTC
>TRBD1|many|TRBJ2-7|TRBV27
CASRQGPYEQYF
TGTGCCAGCCGACAGGGACCCTACGAGCAGTACTTC
>NA|many|TRBJ1-1|TRBV4-3
CASSQDSSSVPFF
TGCGCCAGCAGCCAAGATTCGTCTTCCGTTCCTTTCTTT
>NA|many|TRBJ1-2|TRBV25-1
CASSEERGLVDGYTF
TGTGCCAGCAGTGAAGAGCGGGGGCTCGTCGATGGCTACACCTTC
>TRBD2|NA|TRBJ2-3|TRBV11-2
CASSLVLSSGSRADTQYF
TGTGCCAGCAGCTTAGTCCTGTCTAGCGGGAGTAGGGCAGATACGCAGTATTTT
>NA|many|TRBJ1-2|TRBV4-1
CASSQDPGLQGYGYTF
TGCGCCAGCAGCCAAGATCCGGGACTTCAGGGGTATGGCTACACCTTC
>NA|many|TRBJ1-1|TRBV7-2
CASRLPNGQNTEAFF
TGTGCCAGCAGACTACCAAACGGACAGAACACTGAAGCTTTCTTT
>NA|many|TRBJ2-5|TRBV30
CAWSESGAGETQYF
TGTGCCTGGAGTGAGTCAGGGGCGGGAGAGACCCAGTACTTC
>NA|many|TRBJ1-1|TRBV6-2/TRBV6-3
CASSTGLRDTEAFF
TGTGCCAGCAGCACGGGACTGCGGGACACTGAAGCTTTCTTT
>NA|many|TRBJ2-5|TRBV14
CASSQGPFRAETQYF
TGTGCCAGCAGCCAAGGGCCTTTCCGTGCGGAGACCCAGTACTTC
>NA|NA|TRBJ2-7|TRBV20-1
CSARVRSREQYF
TGCAGTGCCCGAGTGAGGTCACGCGAGCAGTACTTC
>NA|many|TRBJ2-7|TRBV5-1
CASSLSGEHEQYF
TGCGCCAGCAGCTTGTCAGGGGAGCACGAGCAGTACTTC
>NA|many|TRBJ1-1|TRBV12-3/TRBV12-4
CASSLGGAVGTEAFF
TGTGCCAGCAGTTTAGGGGGGGCGGTGGGTACTGAAGCTTTCTTT
>NA|few|TRBJ2-7|TRBV30
CAWSVAGLATQNEQYF
TGTGCCTGGAGTGTGGCGGGGTTAGCAACCCAGAACGAGCAGTACTTC
>NA|many|TRBJ1-1|TRBV29-1
CSALRGDEAFF
TGCAGCGCCCTTAGGGGCGATGAAGCTTTCTTT
>TRBD1|many|TRBJ2-5|TRBV12-3/TRBV12-4
CASSTTRTGSETKYF
TGTGCCAGCAGTACGACGCGGACAGGGTCAGAGACCAAGTACTTC
>NA|many|TRBJ2-2|TRBV12-3/TRBV12-4
CASSLSGGYGGELFF
TGTGCCAGCAGTTTATCGGGGGGCTATGGCGGGGAGCTGTTTTTT
>NA|many|TRBJ1-1|TRBV27
CASSSRGAFTAEAFF
TGTGCCAGCAGTTCTAGGGGCGCATTTACCGCTGAAGCTTTCTTT
>TRBD1|many|TRBJ2-7|TRBV4-1
CASSHDRAGEQYF
TGCGCCAGCAGCCACGACAGGGCTGGCGAGCAGTACTTC
>NA|many|TRBJ2-4|TRBV24-1
CATKAGENSQKNIQYF
TGTGCCACCAAAGCCGGCGAAAACAGCCAAAAAAACATTCAGTACTTC
>TRBD2|many|TRBJ2-5|TRBV4-2
CASSQELAGRGETQYF
TGTGCCAGCAGCCAAGAGCTAGCGGGACGGGGAGAGACCCAGTACTTC
>NA|many|TRBJ2-5|TRBV2
CAGGEGETQYF
TGTGCCGGCGGGGAAGGGGAGACCCAGTACTTC
>NA|many|TRBJ2-7|TRBV28
CASSQHGLAPYEQYF
TGTGCCAGCAGCCAACATGGACTGGCTCCCTACGAGCAGTACTTC
>NA|many|TRBJ2-7|TRBV5-1
CASSLSSAYEQYF
TGCGCCAGCAGCTTATCTAGCGCTTACGAGCAGTACTTC
>TRBD1|once|TRBJ1-2|TRBV7-3
CASSPRTGKNYGYTF
TGTGCCAGCAGCCCCCGGACAGGGAAAAACTATGGCTACACCTTC
>TRBD1|many|TRBJ2-2|TRBV20-1
CSATGTGNTGELFF
TGCAGTGCGACCGGGACAGGGAACACCGGGGAGCTGTTTTTT
>NA|NA|TRBJ2-7|TRBV27
CASKGVGYEQYF
TGTGCCAGCAAAGGTGTTGGGTACGAGCAGTACTTC
>NA|many|TRBJ1-1|TRBV29-1
CSVEQRDGNTEAFF
TGCAGCGTTGAACAGCGCGATGGGAACACTGAAGCTTTCTTT
>NA|many|TRBJ2-7|TRBV6-2/TRBV6-3
CASSYMVLYEQYF
TGTGCCAGCAGTTATATGGTACTATACGAGCAGTACTTC
>NA|once|TRBJ2-3|TRBV12-3/TRBV12-4
CASSPTLVGGTDTQYF
TGTGCCAGCAGCCCTACCTTGGTCGGTGGCACAGATACGCAGTATTTT
>NA|many|TRBJ2-5|TRBV4-1
CASSQDEVWLETQYF
TGCGCCAGCAGCCAAGATGAAGTGTGGTTGGAGACCCAGTACTTC
>NA|NA|TRBJ2-2|TRBV7-8
CASSPKWQNTGELFF
TGTGCCAGCAGCCCTAAATGGCAGAACACCGGGGAGCTGTTTTTT
>TRBD2|many|TRBJ2-5|TRBV15
CATSRDRGLQETQYF
TGTGCCACCAGCAGAGATCGGGGACTACAAGAGACCCAGTACTTC
>NA|many|TRBJ2-5|TRBV13
CASSSGTSVGTQYF
TGTGCCAGCAGCTCCGGGACCTCGGTTGGGACCCAGTACTTC
>NA|many|TRBJ2-7|TRBV3-1
CASSPETGTYEQYF
TGTGCCAGCAGCCCCGAAACAGGGACCTACGAGCAGTACTTC
>NA|many|TRBJ1-1|TRBV20-1
CSARWGAPNTEAFF
TGCAGTGCTCGATGGGGGGCTCCCAACACTGAAGCTTTCTTT
>NA|many|TRBJ2-7|TRBV7-2
CASSLGSGPGYEQYF
TGTGCCAGCAGCTTAGGGTCAGGTCCAGGGTACGAGCAGTACTTC
>NA|many|TRBJ1-2|TRBV28
CASSFADSPTTYGYTF
TGTGCCAGCAGTTTTGCGGACAGCCCGACGACCTATGGCTACACCTTC
>NA|many|TRBJ2-2|TRBV10-1
CASSDGTNTGELFF
TGCGCCAGCTCGGACGGCACGAACACCGGGGAGCTGTTTTTT
>TRBD1|many|TRBJ2-5|TRBV7-9
CASSQLQGARETQYF
TGTGCCAGCAGCCAATTACAGGGGGCGCGGGAGACCCAGTACTTC
>TRBD1|many|TRBJ2-7|TRBV6-1
CASSATGTGIYEQYF
TGTGCCAGCAGTGCCACCGGGACAGGGATATACGAGCAGTACTTC
>NA|many|TRBJ2-6|TRBV10-3
CAIKEGSGANVLTF
TGTGCCATCAAGGAAGGCTCTGGGGCCAACGTCCTGACTTTC
>TRBD1|NA|TRBJ1-5|TRBV18
CASSPTGSPNQPQHF
TGTGCCAGCTCACCGACAGGGTCTCCCAATCAGCCCCAGCATTTT
>TRBD1|NA|TRBJ2-7|TRBV27
CASSPIRQGREQYF
TGTGCCAGCAGTCCAATTCGACAGGGAAGGGAGCAGTACTTC
>TRBD1|NA|TRBJ2-7|TRBV11-1
CASSSRDRGPEQYF
TGTGCCAGCAGTTCGCGTGACAGGGGCCCCGAGCAGTACTTC
>NA|many|TRBJ1-2|TRBV6-5
CATKKQDYGYTF
TGTGCCACCAAGAAACAGGACTATGGCTACACCTTC
>NA|many|TRBJ1-2|TRBV6-1
CAIESGPQRYGYTF
TGTGCCATCGAGTCCGGGCCGCAGCGGTATGGCTACACCTTC
>NA|few|TRBJ2-5|TRBV20-1
CSAPQRAGTQYF
TGCAGTGCCCCCCAGCGGGCGGGTACCCAGTACTTC
>NA|NA|TRBJ1-1|TRBV7-3
CASSYALNTEAFF
TGTGCCAGCAGCTACGCCCTGAACACTGAAGCTTTCTTT
>NA|few|TRBJ1-1|TRBV7-9
CASSLQVIQNTEAFF
TGTGCCAGCAGCTTACAAGTGATACAGAACACTGAAGCTTTCTTT
>TRBD2|many|TRBJ2-7|TRBV5-1
CASGPATGGPWEQYF
TGCGCCAGCGGCCCAGCAACGGGAGGGCCGTGGGAGCAGTACTTC
>NA|once|TRBJ1-2|TRBV6-2/TRBV6-3
CASRSGFGYGYTF
TGTGCCAGCAGATCCGGGTTTGGCTATGGCTACACCTTC
>TRBD2|many|TRBJ2-5|TRBV19
CASGRLAGLQETQYF
TGTGCCAGTGGCCGGCTAGCGGGCCTCCAAGAGACCCAGTACTTC
>NA|many|TRBJ2-5|TRBV20-1
CSARGSGTKLKETQYF
TGCAGTGCTAGAGGCTCCGGGACGAAGTTAAAAGAGACCCAGTACTTC
>NA|NA|TRBJ2-3|TRBV7-8
CASSLGQGATDTQYF
TGTGCCAGCAGCTTGGGCCAAGGGGCCACAGATACGCAGTATTTT